This T cell receptor beta chain was retrieved from a study of blood T cell repertoires in COVID-19. Study context: The analysed material was cDNA or gDNA that came from T cells, B-cell-depleted T cells, or PBMCs.

Source study methods: Amplification with reference gene primers provided the estimates of nucleated cell counts. Assay used: immunoSEQ multiplex PCR; TCRdb lists only in-frame clones, some missing. The V and J calls and clone size come from that table; D and trimming were worked out from the DNA. The sample records around 70,000 clones, roughly four fifths being singletons. Germline V CDR1 and CDR2: SGDLS, YYNGEE. With 4 bases removed from V and 0 bases from J, the gap between germline ends came to 10 bases. This CDR3 comprises 15 residues. The TCR originated in a woman between 55 and 75 years old with acute or convalescent COVID-19. The sample consisted of peripheral blood. The rearrangement uses TRBV9 and TRBJ1-4, with a possible D match to TRBD1 (6 bases). The CDR3 sequence: CASSTGQTTNEKLFF. The CDR3 bases are TGTGCCAGCAGCACCGGACAGACAACTAATGAAAAACTGTTTTTT. The variable domain in full, completed from reference TRBV9 and TRBJ1-4, reads DSGVTQTPKHLITATGQRVTLRCSPRSGDLSVYWYQQSLDQGLQFLIQYYNGEERAKGNILERFSAQQFPDLHSELNLSSLELGDSALYFCASSTGQTTNEKLFFGSGTQLSVL.